This TCR beta chain was sequenced during a study of CD8 T cells in ankylosing spondylitis. This clonotype appeared many times. One entry per CDR3 protein results from TCRdb running MiXCR on the 5' RACE reads. Here the sample spans roughly 230,000 distinct CDR3 sequences, approximately 7.6% being singletons. The J segment lost 2 bases and the V segment lost 3 bases, leaving 7 bases of the junction unmatched. CDR3 size: 16 residues. The V gene's germline CDR1 is DFQATT and CDR2 SNEGSKA (reference sequence). This sequence originates from a female donor with ankylosing spondylitis or in good health (not recorded which). Sequencing input: blood, either unsorted or a sorted T cell fraction (not recorded which). V usage is TRBV20-1 and J usage is TRBJ2-1; TRBD2 matches 10 bases. The CDR3 loop is CSASLLAGTPYNEQFF. The CDR3 DNA reads TGCAGTGCTAGCCTACTAGCGGGGACACCCTACAATGAGCAGTTCTTC.